The 5 T cell receptor beta chains presented below share a single source sample, sequenced in a study of vaccination effects on CD4 cells after COVID-19. The repertoire was sequenced with immunoSEQ multiplex PCR; TCRdb's copy has only in-frame clones and lacks some. The data contain some 15,000 clones, 76% of them seen just once; the ten biggest clones take up around 25%. The antigens for these receptors are not known. Antigen-specific CD4+ T cells were expanded (with viral peptide pools) by the ViraFEST assay ahead of sequencing. With 9 to 11 days of culture completed, CD4+ T cells were isolated. Infection dated between March and December 2020, before the Alpha, Beta and Delta variants reached the United States. All participants had two doses of either the BNT162b2 or mRNA-1273 vaccine. This specimen was CD4+ T cells from PBMCs cultured with HCoV-NL63 spike peptides, taken after COVID-19 vaccination. Every receptor here comes from a human donor who had a prior SARS-CoV-2 infection.

This chain uses TRBV9 with TRBJ1-2, with a tentative D call TRBD1 (5 bases). CDR3 length: 13 residues. CDR1 is SGDLS and CDR2 is YYNGEE in the germline V gene. The ends were cut back, 3 bases at V and 4 bases at J, with 10 bases in the middle. DNA for the CDR3: TGTGCCAGCAGCGGCCGGGACGCCTATGGCTACACCTTC. Its protein is CASSGRDAYGYTF.

This rearrangement joins TRBV7-2 to TRBJ2-3; 8 bases align to TRBD1. This CDR3 region has 14 residues. The trim removed 6 bases at V and 8 bases at J, leaving 10 bases unmatched. Germline V gene data show CDR1 as SGHTA and CDR2 as FQGNSA. The CDR3: CASRSRTDRGTQYF. The CDR3 coding sequence is TGTGCCAGCAGGTCTCGGACTGACAGGGGTACGCAGTATTTT.

This chain links TRBV4-3 with TRBJ1-4; 7 bases agree with TRBD1. Germline CDR1 reads LGHNA; CDR2 reads YSLEER. V shed 0 bases and J 4 bases; nucleotides not matched to a gene: 5. The CDR3 runs to 16 residues. The CDR3 bases are TGCGCCAGCAGCCAAGAGAGACAGGGACTTAATGAAAAACTGTTTTTT. This codes for CASSQERQGLNEKLFF.

The V gene is TRBV14, the J gene TRBJ2-6; D call uncertain. Germline V gene data show CDR1 as SGHDN and CDR2 as FVKESK. The germline V and J ends were trimmed by 0 bases and 0 bases, with 21 bases remaining between them. This CDR3 spans 21 amino acids. DNA of the CDR3: TGTGCCAGCAGCCAAGATCCCTCGCAACAGATCGACCCCTCTGGGGCCAACGTCCTGACTTTC. Translating gives CASSQDPSQQIDPSGANVLTF.

This clone appeared a single time. CDR3 nucleotides: TGTGCCAGTAGTAGAGGACAGAGCTACGAGCAGTACTTC. It specifies CASSRGQSYEQYF. This chain joins TRBV19 and TRBJ2-7; maybe TRBD1 (6 bases). Germline-derived CDR1 and CDR2 are LNHDA and SQIVND (reference sequence). V dropped 4 bases and J dropped 3 bases, with 10 bases sitting between them. This CDR3 spans 13 amino acids.